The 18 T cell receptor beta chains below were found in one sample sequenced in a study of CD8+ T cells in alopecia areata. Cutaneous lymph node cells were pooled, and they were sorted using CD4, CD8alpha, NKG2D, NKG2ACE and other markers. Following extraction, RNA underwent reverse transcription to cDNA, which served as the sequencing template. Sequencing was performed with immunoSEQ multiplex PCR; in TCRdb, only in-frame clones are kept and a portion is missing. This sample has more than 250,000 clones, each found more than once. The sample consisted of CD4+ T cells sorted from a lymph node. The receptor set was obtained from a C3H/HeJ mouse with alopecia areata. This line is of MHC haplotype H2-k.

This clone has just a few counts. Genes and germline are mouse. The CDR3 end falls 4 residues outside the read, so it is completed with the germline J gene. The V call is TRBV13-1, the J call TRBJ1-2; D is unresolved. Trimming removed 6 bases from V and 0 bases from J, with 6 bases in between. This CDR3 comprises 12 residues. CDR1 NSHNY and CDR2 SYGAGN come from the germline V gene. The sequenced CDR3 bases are TGTGCCAGCAAAAACACAAACTCC. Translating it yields CASKNTNS. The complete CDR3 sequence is CASKNTNSDYTF.

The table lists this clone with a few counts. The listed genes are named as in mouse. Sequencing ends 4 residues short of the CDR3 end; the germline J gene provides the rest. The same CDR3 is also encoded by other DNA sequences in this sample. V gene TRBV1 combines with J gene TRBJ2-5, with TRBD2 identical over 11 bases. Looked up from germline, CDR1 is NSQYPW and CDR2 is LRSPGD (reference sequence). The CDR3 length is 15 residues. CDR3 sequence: CTCSARTGGKDTQYF. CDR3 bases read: TGCACCTGCAGTGCGCGGACTGGGGGGAAAGAC.

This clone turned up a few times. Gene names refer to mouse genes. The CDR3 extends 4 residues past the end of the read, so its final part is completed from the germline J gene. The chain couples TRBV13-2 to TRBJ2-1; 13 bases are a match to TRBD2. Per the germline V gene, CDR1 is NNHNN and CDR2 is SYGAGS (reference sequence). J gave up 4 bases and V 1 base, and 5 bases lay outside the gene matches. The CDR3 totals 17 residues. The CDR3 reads CASGDSGLGGLYAEQFF. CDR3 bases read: TGTGCCAGCGGTGATAGTGGACTGGGGGGGCTTTATGCT.

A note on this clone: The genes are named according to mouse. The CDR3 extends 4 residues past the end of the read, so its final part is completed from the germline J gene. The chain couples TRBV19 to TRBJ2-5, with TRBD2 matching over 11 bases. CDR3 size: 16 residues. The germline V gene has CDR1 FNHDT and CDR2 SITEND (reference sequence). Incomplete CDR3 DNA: TGTGCCAGCAGCCTTCCCGGACTGGGGGGAAGAGAC. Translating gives CASSLPGLGGRD. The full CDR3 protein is CASSLPGLGGRDTQYF.

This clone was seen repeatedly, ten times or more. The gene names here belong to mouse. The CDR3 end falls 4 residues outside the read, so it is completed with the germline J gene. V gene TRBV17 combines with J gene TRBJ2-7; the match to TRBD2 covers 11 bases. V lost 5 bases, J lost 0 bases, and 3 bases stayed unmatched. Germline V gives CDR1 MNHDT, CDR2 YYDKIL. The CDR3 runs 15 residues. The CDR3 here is CASSGDWGSSYEQYF. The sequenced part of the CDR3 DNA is TGTGCTAGCAGTGGGGACTGGGGGAGCTCCTAT.

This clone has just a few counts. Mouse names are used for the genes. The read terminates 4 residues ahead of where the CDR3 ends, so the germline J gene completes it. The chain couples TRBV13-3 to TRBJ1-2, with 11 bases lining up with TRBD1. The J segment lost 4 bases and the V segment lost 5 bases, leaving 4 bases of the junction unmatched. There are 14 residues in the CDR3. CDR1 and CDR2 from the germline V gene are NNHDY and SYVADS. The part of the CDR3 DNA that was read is TGTGCCAGCAGGGACAGGGGGCGCGGCTCC. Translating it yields CASRDRGRGS. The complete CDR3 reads CASRDRGRGSDYTF.

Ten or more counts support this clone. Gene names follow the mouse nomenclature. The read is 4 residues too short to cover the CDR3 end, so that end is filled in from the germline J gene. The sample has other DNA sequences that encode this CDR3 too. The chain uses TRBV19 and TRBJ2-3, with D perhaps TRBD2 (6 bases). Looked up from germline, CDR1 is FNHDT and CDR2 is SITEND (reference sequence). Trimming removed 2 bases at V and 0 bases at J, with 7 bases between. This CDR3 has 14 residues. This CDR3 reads CASSMGGSAETLYF. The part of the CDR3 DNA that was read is TGTGCCAGCAGTATGGGGGGTAGTGCAGAA.

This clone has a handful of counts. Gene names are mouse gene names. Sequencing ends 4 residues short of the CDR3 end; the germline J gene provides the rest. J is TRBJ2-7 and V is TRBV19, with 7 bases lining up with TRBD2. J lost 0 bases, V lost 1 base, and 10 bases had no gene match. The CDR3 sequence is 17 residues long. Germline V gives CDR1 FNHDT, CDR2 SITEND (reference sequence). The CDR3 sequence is CASSIPLGERSSYEQYF. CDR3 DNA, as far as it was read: TGTGCCAGCAGTATACCCCTGGGGGAAAGGAGCTCCTAT.

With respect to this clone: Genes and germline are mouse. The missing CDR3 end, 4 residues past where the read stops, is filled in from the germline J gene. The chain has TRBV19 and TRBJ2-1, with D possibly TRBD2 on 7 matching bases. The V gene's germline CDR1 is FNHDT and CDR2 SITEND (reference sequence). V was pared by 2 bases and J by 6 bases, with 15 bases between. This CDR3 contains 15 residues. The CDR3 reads CASSIEWGALAEQFF. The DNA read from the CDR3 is TGTGCCAGCAGTATCGAGTGGGGGGCGCTTGCT.

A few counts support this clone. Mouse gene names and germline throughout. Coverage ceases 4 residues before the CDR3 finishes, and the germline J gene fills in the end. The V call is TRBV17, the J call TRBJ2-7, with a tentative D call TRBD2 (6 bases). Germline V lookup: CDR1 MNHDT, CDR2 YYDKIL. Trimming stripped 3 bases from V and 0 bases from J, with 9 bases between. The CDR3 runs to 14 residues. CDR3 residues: CASSSRGLSYEQYF. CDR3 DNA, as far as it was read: TGTGCTAGCAGTAGTAGGGGACTCTCCTAT.

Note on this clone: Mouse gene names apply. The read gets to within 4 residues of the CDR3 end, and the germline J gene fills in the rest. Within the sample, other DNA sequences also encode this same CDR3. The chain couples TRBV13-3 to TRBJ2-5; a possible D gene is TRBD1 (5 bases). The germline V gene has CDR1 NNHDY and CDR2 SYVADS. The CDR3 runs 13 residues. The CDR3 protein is CASSAQGGDTQYF. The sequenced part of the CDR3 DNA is TGTGCCAGCAGTGCTCAGGGAGGTGAC.

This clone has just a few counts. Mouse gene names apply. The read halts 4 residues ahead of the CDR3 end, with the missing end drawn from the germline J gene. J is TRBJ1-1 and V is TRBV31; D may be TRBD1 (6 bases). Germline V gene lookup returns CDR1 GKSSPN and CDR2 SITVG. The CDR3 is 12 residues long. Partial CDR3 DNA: TGTGCCTGGGGACTGGGGGGGCAA. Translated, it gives CAWGLGGQ. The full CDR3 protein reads CAWGLGGQEVFF.

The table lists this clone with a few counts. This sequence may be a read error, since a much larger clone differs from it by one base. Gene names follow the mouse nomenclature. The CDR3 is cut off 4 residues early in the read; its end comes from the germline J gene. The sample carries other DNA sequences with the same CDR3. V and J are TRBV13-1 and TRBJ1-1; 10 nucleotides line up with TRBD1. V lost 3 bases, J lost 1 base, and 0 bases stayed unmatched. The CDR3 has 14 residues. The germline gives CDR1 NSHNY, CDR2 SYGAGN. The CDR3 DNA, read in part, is TGTGCCAGCAGTGGGACAGGGGGAAACACA. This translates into CASSGTGGNT. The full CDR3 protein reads CASSGTGGNTEVFF.

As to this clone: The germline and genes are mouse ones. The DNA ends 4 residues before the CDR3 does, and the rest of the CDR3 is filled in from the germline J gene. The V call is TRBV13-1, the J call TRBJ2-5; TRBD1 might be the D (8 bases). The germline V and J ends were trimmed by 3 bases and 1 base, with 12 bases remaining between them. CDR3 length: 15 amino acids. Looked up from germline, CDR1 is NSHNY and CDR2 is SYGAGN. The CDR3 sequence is CASSVQGGDQDTQYF. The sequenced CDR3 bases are TGTGCCAGCAGTGTACAGGGGGGGGACCAAGAC.

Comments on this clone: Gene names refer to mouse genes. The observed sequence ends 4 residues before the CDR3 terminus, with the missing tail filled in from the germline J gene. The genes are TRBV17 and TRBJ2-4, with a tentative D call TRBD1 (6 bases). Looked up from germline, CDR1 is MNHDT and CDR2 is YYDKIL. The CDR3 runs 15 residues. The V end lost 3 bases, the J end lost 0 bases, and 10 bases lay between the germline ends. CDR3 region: CASSSRTDSQNTLYF. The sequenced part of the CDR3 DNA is TGTGCTAGCAGTAGTAGGACAGATAGTCAAAAC.

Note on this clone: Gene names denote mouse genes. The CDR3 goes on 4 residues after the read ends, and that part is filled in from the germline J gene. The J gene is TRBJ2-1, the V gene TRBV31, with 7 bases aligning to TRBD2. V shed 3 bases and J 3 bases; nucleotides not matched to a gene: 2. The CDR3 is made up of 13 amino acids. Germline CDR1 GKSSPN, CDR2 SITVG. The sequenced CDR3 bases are TGTGCCTGGAGGGGGACTGTCTATGCT. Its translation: CAWRGTVYA. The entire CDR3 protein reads CAWRGTVYAEQFF.

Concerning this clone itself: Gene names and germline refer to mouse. The covered CDR3 bases are TGTGCCAGCAGTGGAAGACTGGGGGGGGATAACTATGCT. Protein sequence: CASSGRLGGDNYA. The whole CDR3 region reads CASSGRLGGDNYAEQFF. The gene calls are TRBV13-3 and TRBJ2-1; 11 bases map to TRBD2. The read is 4 residues too short to cover the CDR3 end, so that end is filled in from the germline J gene. The V gene's germline CDR1 is NNHDY and CDR2 SYVADS. The CDR3 spans 17 residues. V lost 3 bases and J lost 0; bases outside the gene matches: 5.

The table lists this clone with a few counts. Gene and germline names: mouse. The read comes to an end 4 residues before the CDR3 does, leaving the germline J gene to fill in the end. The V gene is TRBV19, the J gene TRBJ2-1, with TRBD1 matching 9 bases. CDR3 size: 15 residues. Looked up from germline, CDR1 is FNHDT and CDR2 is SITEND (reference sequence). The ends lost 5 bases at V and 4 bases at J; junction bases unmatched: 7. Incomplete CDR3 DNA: TGTGCCAGCAGCCCTCCCGGGACAGGGTATGCT. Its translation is CASSPPGTGYA. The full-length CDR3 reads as CASSPPGTGYAEQFF. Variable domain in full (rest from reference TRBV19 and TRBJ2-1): GGIITQTPKFLIGQEGQKLTLKCQQNFNHDTMYWYRQDSGKGLRLIYYSITENDLQKGDLSEGYDASREKKSSFSLTVTSAQKNEMAVFLCASSPPGTGYAEQFFGPGTRLTVL.